These T cell receptor beta chains were read from a single sample in a study of blood T cell repertoires in COVID-19. Assay used: immunoSEQ multiplex PCR; TCRdb lists only in-frame clones, some missing. The table has approximately 67,000 clones, around 90% seen once. Sequencing was carried out using peripheral blood. The receptors shown here come from a woman aged 55-70 years with active COVID-19. The conserved cysteine and the conserved F or W are not part of the CDR3 here. Each record gives: clone size, J gene, V gene, CDR3 protein. Size is stated for part of the rows, as once, few or many counts, or as a class when the clone is expanded.

>-|TRBJ2-7|TRBV28
ASSFGGIDYEQY
>-|TRBJ1-2|TRBV5-1
ASSSAARVNGYT
>-|TRBJ2-3|TRBV7-9
ASSFSGRTDTQY
>once|TRBJ2-2|TRBV19
ASSIQQGNTGELF
>-|TRBJ2-2|TRBV30
AWSGLAGTGELF
>-|TRBJ2-1|TRBV29-1
SAGGLAGGPPPYNEQF
>-|TRBJ2-1|TRBV19
ASSLGLAREQF
>-|TRBJ2-7|TRBV5-1
ASSFQDMSYEQY
>-|TRBJ1-3|TRBV2
ASSGARGNAGNTIY
>few|TRBJ1-6|TRBV19
ASNTGLLSSYNSPLH
>-|TRBJ1-4|TRBV3-1/TRBV3-2
ASSQLLRRDGAPEDNEKLF
>-|TRBJ2-3|TRBV30
AWSVPGLAGDTQY
>-|TRBJ1-2|TRBV5-1
ASSLESPGWYGYT
>-|TRBJ2-1|TRBV5-1
ASSLAPYWGEGYNEQF
>-|TRBJ2-3|TRBV24-1
ATSGPALGTQY
>-|TRBJ1-4|TRBV27
ASSQRTDFNEKLF
>-|TRBJ1-1|TRBV7-2
ASRGTSNTEAF
>-|TRBJ2-2|TRBV19
ASRSRGSGTGELF
>-|TRBJ2-7|TRBV5-1
ASSLHTGGYEQY
>-|TRBJ2-3|TRBV7-8
ASSLAASRTDTQY
>-|TRBJ2-2|TRBV7-9
ASSLGGVNTGELF
>-|TRBJ2-3|TRBV15
ATSRDLVGADTQY
>-|TRBJ1-4|TRBV2
ASSEAQVNEKLF
>-|TRBJ2-1|TRBV3-1/TRBV3-2
ASSQRVAGREQF
>-|TRBJ2-1|TRBV5-1
ASSLVSGRVDEQF
>-|TRBJ2-1|TRBV28
ASSLGGRFYNEQF
>-|TRBJ2-6|TRBV27
ASSFGAGVLT
>-|TRBJ2-7|TRBV7-6
ASSLVLGLAGNSYEQY
>once|TRBJ2-7|TRBV5-8
ASSTIGQGVYEQY
>-|TRBJ2-1|TRBV5-1
ASSSGTSGIPLNNEQF
>once|TRBJ1-6|TRBV9
ASSVGGGSYNSPLH
>-|TRBJ2-5|TRBV5-4
ASSLQGRQETQY
>-|TRBJ1-1|TRBV11-2
ASSLLTGGSTEAF
>-|TRBJ2-1|TRBV28
ASSSPGTGGYNEQF
>-|TRBJ2-1|TRBV3-1/TRBV3-2
ASSHLAGGPENEQF
>-|TRBJ2-5|TRBV6-6
ASSYNQAGVETQY
>once|TRBJ2-7|TRBV4-2
ASSQVLAGGSSYEQY
>-|TRBJ2-1|TRBV6-5
ASRPLDWNEQF
>-|TRBJ2-1|TRBV7-9
AGGGVYNEQF
>-|TRBJ2-1|TRBV5-1
ASSFASSSGRRGEQF
>-|TRBJ2-7|TRBV4-1
ASSQGSGEQY
>-|TRBJ1-6|TRBV5-1
ASRKEPNSPLH
>-|TRBJ2-2|TRBV5-4
ASSHQGPSGTGELF
>-|TRBJ1-1|TRBV6-1
ASSEAIEGEAF
>-|TRBJ1-2|TRBV19
ASSGDRYNYGYT
>-|TRBJ1-2|TRBV28
ASSLFGETNGYT
>-|TRBJ2-7|TRBV5-4
ASSPVFVDEQY
>once|TRBJ2-7|TRBV12-3/TRBV12-4
ASSPGGAGEQY
>-|TRBJ1-5|TRBV19
ASSISRVSNQPQH
>-|TRBJ1-5|TRBV6-1
ASSEYAGRTQRGNQPQH